The rows below give T cell receptor beta chains drawn from one sample of a study of T-cell memory formation after mild COVID-19. TCRdb re-derived calls from the 5' RACE reads in MiXCR, one entry per CDR3 protein. The sample includes around 500,000 distinct CDR3 sequences, roughly 18% of them seen just once. The sequencing sample was made of PBMCs or a T cell subset sorted from them (not recorded which). These TCRs come from an adult woman who had mild COVID-19 (a few samples of this study predate the infection). Cell type and time point are not known. CDR3s leave out the opening cysteine and the closing phenylalanine or tryptophan. Clone size is not always given. Where it is, it says once, few, many or a class for expanded clones.

j_call	v_call	cdr3_length	clone_size	cdr3_aa
TRBJ1-4	TRBV10-3	11	.	AIRGQGGEKLF
TRBJ1-4	TRBV2	12	.	ASNPGQLHEKLF
TRBJ2-2	TRBV29-1	14	few	SVVGAGGTRTGELF
TRBJ2-3	TRBV6-1	13	.	ASSEGGGRVDTQY
TRBJ1-1	TRBV11-1	11	.	ASSLEDHTEAF
TRBJ2-1	TRBV7-9	11	few	ASRLPGGNEQF
TRBJ2-7	TRBV24-1	11	.	ATSPDGSGEQY
TRBJ1-5	TRBV20-1	11	.	SARIGQGVRQH
TRBJ2-7	TRBV29-1	9	.	SAGGQGREY
TRBJ2-6	TRBV19	13	.	ASGKTGSGANVLT
TRBJ2-7	TRBV4-2	13	few	ASSQVSGSKYEQY
TRBJ1-1	TRBV29-1	11	.	SGGQQTNTEAF
TRBJ1-2	TRBV7-8	13	few	ASSPPRHGSYGYT
TRBJ1-6	TRBV2	14	.	ASSEDGIANNSPLH
TRBJ2-7	TRBV24-1	14	few	ATSARDRGRPYEQY
TRBJ2-1	TRBV29-1	12	many	SVAVGGAYNEQF
TRBJ1-2	TRBV7-2	11	.	ASSPTWQYGYT
TRBJ2-5	TRBV15	12	.	ATSRDRWEETQY
TRBJ1-2	TRBV7-9	12	few	ASSLSGGLDGYT
TRBJ1-1	TRBV14	15	few	ASSPPTGRRGRTEAF
TRBJ2-3	TRBV6-5	14	.	ASSYGLAEGGDTQY
TRBJ1-5	TRBV7-9	13	few	ASSLIGGRNQPQH
TRBJ2-3	TRBV5-1	13	.	ASSLGQVSADTQY
TRBJ2-7	TRBV4-3	14	.	ASSRDWGTPSYEQY